The clone carrying this T cell receptor beta chain was seen once. The CDR3 runs 14 residues. CDR1 MNHEY and CDR2 SVGAGI come from the germline V gene. Losses at the gene ends were 2 bases for V and 5 bases for J; bases not matched to a gene: 5. Per the original methods: The authors estimated nucleated cell counts from reference gene primer amplification. Here immunoSEQ multiplex PCR was the method, and the copy in TCRdb shows in-frame clones only, minus some. V, J and clone size were drawn from that table, and D and trimming were deduced from the DNA. The profile covers hundreds of thousands of clones, with 75% to 90% appearing a single time and roughly 1.4% taken by the ten largest. The entry originates in a study of blood T cell repertoires in COVID-19.

The chain is built from TRBV6-5 and TRBJ2-5, with 7 bases fitting TRBD2. This sequence originates from a woman in her twenties or thirties with active or convalescent COVID-19. Material for sequencing was peripheral blood. The CDR3 DNA follows: TGTGCCAGCAGTTACAATCGGGGGGTTGAGACCCAGTACTTC. As protein: CASSYNRGVETQYF.